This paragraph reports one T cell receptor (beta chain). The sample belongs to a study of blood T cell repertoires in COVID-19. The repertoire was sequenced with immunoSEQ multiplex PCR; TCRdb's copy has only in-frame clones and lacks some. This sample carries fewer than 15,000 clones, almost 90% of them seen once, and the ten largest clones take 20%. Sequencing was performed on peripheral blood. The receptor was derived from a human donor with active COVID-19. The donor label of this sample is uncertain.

Here the CDR3 reads CATSGLADPVNTDTQYF. The CDR3 DNA sequence: TGTGCCACCAGCGGGCTAGCGGATCCTGTAAACACAGATACGCAGTATTTT. The V gene is TRBV15, the J gene TRBJ2-3; 7 positions match TRBD2. CDR1 is LNHNV, CDR2 YYDKDF, per germline (reference sequence). Trimming removed 5 bases from V and 2 bases from J; junction bases left unmatched: 13. The CDR3 sequence is 17 residues long.